A selection of T cell receptor beta chains follows, all from one sample in a study of Tregs in tolerant kidney transplant recipients. TCRdb keeps only in-frame clones here, not all; method: immunoSEQ multiplex PCR. The sample includes about 77,000 clones, less than 98% seen only once; the top ten take around 0.51%. The specimen comprised CD4+ T cells from blood, sampled before the transplant. These receptors all come from a human donor who received a combined kidney and bone marrow transplant. CDR3s include the opening cysteine and the closing phenylalanine or tryptophan. The D gene is left open where the match is weak. Rows give clone size only sometimes, using once, few, many, or a class for an expanded clone.

TRBD1,TRBV30,-,TRBJ1-5,CAWSGDRGVYQPQHF,TGTGCCTGGAGTGGGGACAGGGGAGTTTATCAGCCCCAGCATTTT
TRBD1,TRBV19,-,TRBJ1-2,CASSLRTGEWYGYTF,TGTGCCAGTAGCCTGCGGACAGGGGAATGGTATGGCTACACCTTC
TRBD1,TRBV11-3,once,TRBJ2-5,CASSFRGETQYF,TGTGCCAGCAGCTTCAGGGGGGAGACCCAGTACTTC
TRBD1,TRBV5-1,-,TRBJ1-1,CASGTGSMNTEAFF,TGCGCCAGTGGGACAGGGAGTATGAACACTGAAGCTTTCTTT
-,TRBV19,-,TRBJ1-1,CASSITGKNTEAFF,TGTGCCAGTAGTATAACAGGGAAGAACACTGAAGCTTTCTTT
TRBD2,TRBV7-2,-,TRBJ2-1,CASSSGTSGSSSEQFF,TGTGCCAGCAGCTCAGGGACTAGCGGGAGTAGTAGTGAGCAGTTCTTC
-,TRBV18,-,TRBJ1-4,CASSITTSATNEKLFF,TGTGCCAGCTCAATCACAACCAGTGCAACTAATGAAAAACTGTTTTTT
-,TRBV10-3,-,TRBJ2-7,CAISEVTGSYEQYF,TGTGCCATCAGTGAGGTGACAGGCTCCTACGAGCAGTACTTC
-,TRBV19,-,TRBJ2-6,CASSIVPGAGANVLTF,TGTGCCAGTAGTATAGTCCCCGGGGCTGGGGCCAACGTCCTGACTTTC
-,TRBV6-4,-,TRBJ1-4,CASSGKKLFF,TGTGCCAGCAGTGGTAAAAAACTGTTTTTT
-,TRBV2,-,TRBJ1-2,CASRNNAGDGYTF,TGTGCCAGCAGAAATAACGCAGGGGATGGCTACACCTTC
-,TRBV2,-,TRBJ2-1,CATRAGSGYNEQFF,TGTGCCACCAGGGCGGGATCAGGGTACAATGAGCAGTTCTTC
-,TRBV5-6,-,TRBJ2-3,CASSFLARESTDTQYF,TGTGCCAGCAGCTTTCTAGCGAGGGAGAGTACAGATACGCAGTATTTT
TRBD1,TRBV28,-,TRBJ1-1,CASSFGGGQGTEAFF,TGTGCCAGCAGTTTCGGGGGGGGACAGGGGACTGAAGCTTTCTTT
TRBD1,TRBV9,once,TRBJ2-1,CASSVAVDRGQFEQFF,TGTGCCAGCAGCGTAGCCGTGGACAGGGGGCAGTTTGAGCAGTTCTTC
-,TRBV19,-,TRBJ2-3,CASKTGRGTDTQYF,TGTGCCAGTAAAACAGGGCGAGGGACAGATACGCAGTATTTT
-,TRBV19,-,TRBJ1-1,CASSGQRNTEAFF,TGTGCCAGTAGTGGACAGAGGAACACTGAAGCTTTCTTT
-,TRBV25-1,-,TRBJ2-7,CASRDRRVSYEQYF,TGTGCCAGCAGGGACAGGAGGGTTTCCTACGAGCAGTACTTC
-,TRBV6-5,-,TRBJ2-3,CASSYSSTARTDTQYF,TGTGCCAGCAGTTACTCGTCGACAGCGCGCACAGATACGCAGTATTTT
-,TRBV7-3,-,TRBJ2-3,CASSADQLSALTDTQYF,TGTGCCAGCAGCGCCGACCAACTAAGCGCTCTAACAGATACGCAGTATTTT
TRBD2,TRBV5-6,-,TRBJ2-7,CASSYGLAGGRHEQYF,TGTGCCAGCAGCTACGGACTAGCGGGGGGGAGGCACGAGCAGTACTTC
TRBD1,TRBV9,-,TRBJ1-1,CASSRTGTGTEAFF,TGTGCCAGCAGCAGGACAGGGACGGGGACTGAAGCTTTCTTT
TRBD2,TRBV5-1,-,TRBJ2-1,CASSLAIFHDSGNYNEQFF,TGCGCCAGCAGCTTGGCGATCTTTCATGATAGCGGGAACTACAATGAGCAGTTCTTC
TRBD1,TRBV28,-,TRBJ1-2,CASRRTGTGSGYTF,TGTGCCAGCAGGCGAACCGGGACAGGGTCTGGCTACACCTTC
-,TRBV4-2,-,TRBJ1-6,CASSQLTGFKSLHF,TGTGCCAGCAGCCAATTAACAGGGTTTAAATCCCTCCACTTT
TRBD1,TRBV13,-,TRBJ1-2,CASSLRDRGPYGYTF,TGTGCCAGCAGCCTCCGGGACAGGGGCCCCTATGGCTACACCTTC
-,TRBV11-1,-,TRBJ2-2,CASSSVGARSGNTGELFF,TGTGCCAGCAGCTCAGTGGGGGCTAGATCGGGGAACACCGGGGAGCTGTTTTTT
TRBD2,TRBV27,-,TRBJ2-3,CASSLRLAGVDTQYF,TGTGCCAGCAGTTTACGACTAGCGGGAGTAGATACGCAGTATTTT
-,TRBV7-8,-,TRBJ1-1,CASSLGGRTVNTEAFF,TGTGCCAGCAGCTTAGGTGGGAGAACCGTGAACACTGAAGCTTTCTTT
TRBD2,TRBV19,-,TRBJ2-5,CASSSFSGSPRETQYF,TGTGCCAGTAGTTCTTTTAGCGGGAGCCCCCGGGAGACCCAGTACTTC
TRBD2,TRBV5-1,-,TRBJ2-4,CASSLFLPLLAGGDGNIQYF,TGCGCCAGCAGCTTGTTCCTCCCTCTACTAGCGGGAGGGGATGGAAACATTCAGTACTTC
TRBD2,TRBV7-6,-,TRBJ2-5,CASSLVSGRAFETQYF,TGTGCCAGCAGCTTAGTGTCCGGGAGGGCCTTCGAGACCCAGTACTTC
TRBD2,TRBV7-9,-,TRBJ2-5,CASSLAGTSTETQYF,TGTGCCAGCAGCTTAGCGGGGACTAGCACCGAGACCCAGTACTTC
-,TRBV18,-,TRBJ2-3,CASSPSRGATDTQYF,TGTGCCAGCTCACCCTCCCGGGGAGCTACAGATACGCAGTATTTT
-,TRBV9,-,TRBJ1-3,CASSSRWEGGGNTIYF,TGTGCCAGCAGCTCCCGTTGGGAGGGCGGCGGAAACACCATATATTTT
TRBD2,TRBV19,-,TRBJ2-7,CASSMGRGAYEQYF,TGTGCCAGTAGTATGGGACGGGGGGCCTACGAGCAGTACTTC
-,TRBV15,-,TRBJ1-6,CATSGGLGAGSPLHF,TGTGCCACCAGCGGAGGTCTGGGGGCTGGTTCACCCCTCCACTTT
-,TRBV18,-,TRBJ2-2,CASSRDSPLGTGELFF,TGTGCCAGCTCACGTGACAGTCCCCTGGGCACCGGGGAGCTGTTTTTT
-,TRBV5-4,-,TRBJ1-5,CASSLDAGNQPQHF,TGTGCCAGCAGCTTGGATGCGGGCAATCAGCCCCAGCATTTT